This entry features one TCR beta chain sequence. Time point: newly diagnosed GD, antithyroid drugs for less than 3 months. The authors made the TCR library using RNA they extracted from PBMCs. With iRepertoire HTBI primers and Arm-PCR of CDR3 regions, TCR beta libraries were built. TCRdb itself ran the multiplex PCR reads through MiXCR, one entry per CDR3 protein. The sample includes 300,000 to 400,000 distinct CDR3 sequences, 16% seen only once; the top ten take about 27%. This sample was included in a study of regulatory T cells in long-lasting Graves disease. Study-wide background: Less than 3 months of antithyroid drugs had been taken by newly diagnosed Graves' patients.

A further study also used this sample, focusing on T cells in Graves' hyperthyroidism and ophthalmopathy. That source notes: Uncontrolled infection, other autoimmune disease, pregnancy or lactation barred patients from enrollment. Blood also carried most thyroid clonotypes expanded above 0.001.

The TCR comes from a man aged 40-55 years with Graves disease. The sequencing used peripheral blood mononuclear cells (PBMCs), collected at new diagnosis, from a patient treated with antithyroid drugs.

The DNA of the CDR3 is TGTGCTAGTGGAATGACAGGGGGCGCCGGGAGCAATCAGCCCCAGCATTTT. Protein sequence: CASGMTGGAGSNQPQHF. V is TRBV12-5 and J is TRBJ1-5; 10 positions agree with TRBD1. The V segment lost 6 bases and the J segment 1 base; nucleotides outside the gene matches: 9. Germline V gives CDR1 LGHNT, CDR2 FRNRAP. This CDR3 region has 17 residues.